Each of the 17 T cell receptor beta chains below was sequenced from the same sample in a study of vaccination and CD4 T cells after COVID-19. Sequenced with the Oncomine TCR Beta short-read assay was DNA taken from cultured CD4+ T cells. Via MiXCR, TCRdb re-called the PCR reads, giving one row per CDR3 protein. Among some 20,000 distinct CDR3 sequences listed, 44% were seen once. Documented treatment: roughly ten-day PBMC culture with coronavirus spike peptide pools or control peptides (ViraFEST assay). No cognate antigen is known for these TCRs. Sequencing used CD4+ T cells from blood, cultured in vitro, obtained before SARS-CoV-2 vaccination. The source is a human donor who had recovered from COVID-19.

This clonotype was detected once. This chain connects TRBV30 to TRBJ2-7; D possibly corresponds to TRBD1 (6 bases). Germline CDR1 GTSNPN, CDR2 SVGIG (reference sequence). The CDR3 runs 12 residues. V gave up 2 bases and J gave up 4 bases, with 9 bases separating them. CDR3 region: CAWSLQGYEQYF. The CDR3 DNA reads TGTGCCTGGAGTTTGCAGGGGTACGAGCAGTACTTC.

This chain joins TRBV11-2 and TRBJ1-2; TRBD1 is a possible D gene (5 bases). The V gene lost 1 base and the J gene lost 8 bases, with 14 bases spanning the gap. The CDR3 is 14 amino acids. CDR1 is SGHAT, CDR2 FQNNGV, per germline. The CDR3 loop is CASSLAGDPRGYTF. DNA of the CDR3: TGTGCCAGCAGCTTAGCCGGGGACCCTAGGGGCTACACCTTC. The full variable domain, its missing parts supplied by reference TRBV11-2 and TRBJ1-2, is EAGVAQSPRYKIIEKRQSVAFWCNPISGHATLYWYQQILGQGPKLLIQFQNNGVVDDSQLPKDRFSAERLKGVDSTLKIQPAKLEDSAVYLCASSLAGDPRGYTFGSGTRLTVV.

This clonotype was recorded a few times. This chain connects TRBV2 to TRBJ1-2; TRBD1 matches at 10 bases. Losses at the gene ends were 8 bases for V and 8 bases for J; bases not matched to a gene: 14. Looked up from germline, CDR1 is SNHLY and CDR2 is FYNNEI. The CDR3 has 15 amino acids. The CDR3 region has the DNA TGTGCCAGCCTTCAAGAGACAGGGGGCGCCGGGGGCTACACCTTC. Translation gives CASLQETGGAGGYTF.

The chain joins TRBV10-2 to TRBJ2-1, with 8 bases lining up with TRBD1. This CDR3 is built from 14 residues. CDR1 and CDR2 (germline): WSHSY, SAAADI. The V gene end was trimmed by 0 bases and the J gene end by 6 bases; junction bases not matched to a gene: 1. The CDR3 DNA is TGCGCCAGCAGTGAGTCGACAGGGGTCAATGAGCAGTTCTTC. Amino acid sequence: CASSESTGVNEQFF.

The CDR3 sequence: CASSPLLRLSGGAPGELFF. The CDR3 coding sequence is TGTGCCAGCAGCCCACTGCTTAGGCTTAGCGGGGGGGCCCCCGGGGAGCTGTTTTTT. This chain connects TRBV7-8 to TRBJ2-2; 11 nucleotides line up with TRBD2. The ends lost 5 bases at V and 6 bases at J; junction bases unmatched: 17. Looked up from germline, CDR1 is SGHVS and CDR2 is FQNEAQ. The CDR3 has 19 amino acids.

V gene TRBV30 combines with J gene TRBJ2-5; D unclear. The CDR3 totals 11 residues. CDR1 is GTSNPN, CDR2 SVGIG, per germline (reference sequence). V was trimmed by 4 bases and J by 5 bases, leaving 8 bases between them. The DNA of the CDR3 is TGTGCCTGGATGTCGAAGGAGACCCAGTACTTC. Its translation is CAWMSKETQYF.

The chain uses TRBV27 and TRBJ2-1; TRBD1 matches 7 bases. Germline CDR1 and CDR2: MNHEY and SMNVEV (reference sequence). The length of the CDR3 is 12 residues. J lost 11 bases, V lost 5 bases, and 6 bases had no gene match. CDR3 amino acids: CASSPTGVKQFF. As DNA, the CDR3 is TGTGCCAGCAGTCCTACAGGGGTTAAGCAGTTCTTC.

The chain is built from TRBV2 and TRBJ1-3; D not resolved. The germline gives CDR1 SNHLY, CDR2 FYNNEI. V gave up 6 bases and J gave up 1 base, with 10 bases separating them. The CDR3 covers 14 residues. CDR3 protein: CASRPGMSGNTIYF. The DNA for the CDR3 is TGTGCCAGCAGACCGGGGATGTCTGGAAACACCATATATTTT.

This clonotype was detected only a few times. The chain employs TRBV20-1 and TRBJ1-2, with 7 bases fitting TRBD1. The CDR3 is made up of 16 amino acids. In germline, CDR1 is DFQATT, CDR2 SNEGSKA (reference sequence). V lost 0 bases to trimming and J lost 3 bases; unmatched junction nucleotides: 10. Here the CDR3 DNA reads TGCAGTGCTAGAGAACTAAAGACAGGGTGGGACTATGGCTACACCTTC. Residues: CSARELKTGWDYGYTF.

This chain uses TRBV30 with TRBJ2-1, with D perhaps given as TRBD1 or TRBD2 (5 bases each). Germline V gene data show CDR1 as GTSNPN and CDR2 as SVGIG (reference sequence). Trimming shortened V by 1 base and J by 7 bases, and 11 bases separated the two germline ends. This CDR3 is 13 amino acids long. CDR3 protein: CAWSGGTGNEQFF. CDR3 in DNA: TGTGCCTGGAGTGGAGGGACGGGGAATGAGCAGTTCTTC.

The chain joins TRBV11-2 to TRBJ1-1; TRBD1 aligns across 7 bases. The CDR3 runs to 14 residues. V was pared by 2 bases and J by 4 bases, with 4 bases of the junction left unmatched. Germline V gene sequence: CDR1 SGHAT, CDR2 FQNNGV. The CDR3 spells CASSLFRGTTEAFF. CDR3 bases: TGTGCCAGCAGCTTATTCAGGGGGACCACTGAAGCTTTCTTT.

CDR3 loop: CASSLIRANTEAFF. The CDR3 region has the DNA TGTGCCAGCAGTTTAATCAGGGCCAACACTGAAGCTTTCTTT. The chain is built from TRBV28 and TRBJ1-1; TRBD1 is a possible D gene (5 bases). This CDR3 has 14 residues. Between the trimmed V and J ends, which lost 2 bases and 2 bases, there was a span of 9 bases. The V gene's germline CDR1 is MDHEN and CDR2 SYDVKM.

This clonotype is classed as medium-sized. This rearrangement joins TRBV7-6 to TRBJ1-3; perhaps TRBD1 as D (6 bases). The V gene's germline CDR1 is SGHVS and CDR2 FNYEAQ. V dropped 3 bases and J dropped 2 bases, with 14 bases sitting between them. The CDR3 spans 16 residues. The CDR3 here is CASSFQPGETGNTIYF. The DNA of the CDR3 is TGTGCCAGCAGCTTTCAACCAGGGGAGACTGGAAACACCATATATTTT. The variable domain in full, with the rest retrieved from reference TRBV7-6 and TRBJ1-3, is GAGVSQSPRYKVTKRGQDVALRCDPISGHVSLYWYRQALGQGPEFLTYFNYEAQQDKSGLPNDRFSAERPEGSISTLTIQRTEQRDSAMYRCASSFQPGETGNTIYFGEGSWLTVV.

With regard to this clonotype: The junction and the germline gene differ at one end; a read error may be behind it. V gene TRBV20-1 combines with J gene TRBJ1-1; maybe TRBD1 (5 bases). The CDR3 loop spans 11 amino acids. Germline V gene sequence: CDR1 DFQATT, CDR2 SNEGSKA (reference sequence). The chain's CDR3 is CSATLYVGHLF. DNA of the CDR3: TGCAGTGCTACCCTGTACGTGGGGCACCTATTT.

V and J are TRBV27 and TRBJ2-7, with TRBD2 matching 12 bases. Looked up from germline, CDR1 is MNHEY and CDR2 is SMNVEV (reference sequence). The CDR3 sequence is 15 residues long. Trimming cost V 5 bases and J 5 bases; bases outside gene matches: 7. CDR3 sequence (DNA): TGTGCCAGCAGTGCGACTAGCGGGAGAGGGAACGAGCAGTACTTC. It yields the protein CASSATSGRGNEQYF.

The chain carries TRBV19 and TRBJ1-2, with 8 bases lining up with TRBD1. The V gene end was trimmed by 8 bases and the J gene end by 0 bases; junction bases not matched to a gene: 23. Per germline, CDR1 LNHDA and CDR2 SQIVND (reference sequence). CDR3 length: 20 residues. The CDR3 nucleotides read TGTGCCAGTTGGAGTCCTCTTAGACTGAGGACAGGGCCTACTAACTATGGCTACACCTTC. Translation: CASWSPLRLRTGPTNYGYTF.

The genes are TRBV11-2 and TRBJ2-2; the D is unclear. Germline V gives CDR1 SGHAT, CDR2 FQNNGV. Trimming left V 5 bases short and J 7 bases short, with 17 bases between. This CDR3 is 15 amino acids long. The CDR3: CASSHATLVGGELFF. The CDR3, as DNA: TGTGCCAGCAGCCACGCTACCCTCGTTGGCGGGGAGCTGTTTTTT. The whole variable domain, filled in from reference TRBV11-2 and TRBJ2-2, reads EAGVAQSPRYKIIEKRQSVAFWCNPISGHATLYWYQQILGQGPKLLIQFQNNGVVDDSQLPKDRFSAERLKGVDSTLKIQPAKLEDSAVYLCASSHATLVGGELFFGEGSRLTVL.